These 10 T cell receptor beta chains originate from one sample sequenced in a study of T cell therapy after organ transplantation. The method was immunoSEQ multiplex PCR; TCRdb's version includes in-frame clones alone and lacks a portion of them. The table shows almost 20,000 clones, with roughly four fifths occurring only once. Their antigens are not known. Time point defined: 4-8 weeks after completion of therapy. The material sequenced was CD8+ T cells from blood, taken after autologous CMV-specific T cell therapy. Source of these receptors: a human patient who had received a solid organ transplant and had CMV disease. These T cells may partly come from the graft donor.

This clone came up a few times. Relative to the germline gene, one junction end is altered; a read error may explain this. V usage is TRBV7-7 and J usage is TRBJ1-5; D gene unclear. The germline CDR1 and CDR2 sequences are SSHAT and FNYEAQ (reference sequence). The CDR3 spans 13 residues. CDR3 in amino acids: CASSLNEGQPQHF. CDR3 DNA sequence: TGTGCTAGCAGCTTAAATGAGGGTCAGCCCCAGCATTTT.

J is TRBJ2-5 and V is TRBV11-2, with D perhaps TRBD1 (6 bases). This CDR3 is 16 amino acids long. Trimming took 1 base from V and 5 from J, leaving 17 bases between them. The germline V gene encodes CDR1 SGHAT and CDR2 FQNNGV. CDR3 DNA sequence: TGTGCCAGCAGCTTAGGGCCCGGACAGCCAGCGGAGACCCAGTACTTC. Translation: CASSLGPGQPAETQYF.

The chain uses TRBV11-3 and TRBJ2-7, with D uncertain. This CDR3 region has 14 residues. V dropped 3 bases and J dropped 2 bases, with 11 bases sitting between them. Germline CDR1 is SGHNT and CDR2 is YENEEA. The CDR3 DNA is TGTGCCAGCAGCTTGGCAGGTCAGACCTACGAGCAGTACTTC. This encodes CASSLAGQTYEQYF. Using reference TRBV11-3 and TRBJ2-7 for the parts outside the CDR3, the full variable domain is EAGVVQSPRYKIIEKKQPVAFWCNPISGHNTLYWYLQNLGQGPELLIRYENEEAVDDSQLPKDRFSAERLKGVDSTLKIQPAELGDSAVYLCASSLAGQTYEQYFGPGTRLTVT.

The chain links TRBV30 to TRBJ2-7, with D hard to call. Germline CDR1 reads GTSNPN; CDR2 reads SVGIG (reference sequence). Trimming left V 1 base short and J 3 bases short, with 7 bases between. The CDR3 sequence is 12 residues long. The CDR3 reads CAWSDSSYEQYF. The CDR3 DNA reads as TGTGCCTGGAGTGACTCTAGCTACGAGCAGTACTTC.

This chain uses TRBV13 with TRBJ2-3; either TRBD1 or TRBD2 may supply D (5 bases each). Trimming removed 1 base from V and 1 base from J, with 12 bases in between. The CDR3 contains 16 residues. Germline V gene sequence: CDR1 PRHDT, CDR2 FYEKMQ (reference sequence). CDR3 DNA: TGTGCCAGCAGCTTAGCGTCCCGGGACGGCACAGATACGCAGTATTTT. This encodes CASSLASRDGTDTQYF.

The chain links TRBV11-2 to TRBJ2-1; no clear D gene. The CDR3 length is 12 residues. V lost 0 bases and J 10 bases, leaving 7 bases between the germline ends. CDR1 and CDR2 from the germline V gene are SGHAT and FQNNGV. In nucleotides, the CDR3 is TGTGCCAGCAGCTTAGAATTCGAAGAGCAGTTCTTC. This encodes CASSLEFEEQFF.

In this sample, this clone turned up once. The chain recombines TRBV30 with TRBJ2-3; D may be TRBD2 (5 bases). Germline CDR1 and CDR2: GTSNPN and SVGIG (reference sequence). The CDR3 has 15 residues. V dropped 0 bases and J dropped 6 bases, with 16 bases sitting between them. The CDR3 here is CAWSVGRADSDTQYF. DNA for the CDR3: TGTGCCTGGAGTGTAGGTCGGGCGGACTCGGATACGCAGTATTTT.

The chain recombines TRBV6-5 with TRBJ2-5, with TRBD2 identical over 11 bases. V trimming: 5 bases; J trimming: 1 base; junction bases outside the gene matches: 3. The germline gives CDR1 MNHEY, CDR2 SVGAGI. The CDR3 runs to 15 residues. The CDR3 nucleotides are TGTGCCAGCAGTCCCGGGACTAGCGGCCAAGAGACCCAGTACTTC. Its protein is CASSPGTSGQETQYF.

The chain links TRBV9 to TRBJ2-7; the match to TRBD1 covers 9 bases. The CDR3 runs 15 residues. CDR1 is SGDLS, CDR2 YYNGEE, per germline. With V trimmed by 1 base and J by 5 bases, 7 bases remained unmatched. CDR3 sequence: CASSVSGQGPDEQYF. The CDR3 DNA reads TGTGCCAGCAGCGTATCGGGACAGGGCCCGGACGAGCAGTACTTC.

The V and J genes are TRBV30 and TRBJ2-7; D perhaps matches TRBD2 (6 bases). This CDR3 comprises 12 residues. Per germline, CDR1 GTSNPN and CDR2 SVGIG (reference sequence). With 5 bases removed from V and 7 bases from J, the gap between germline ends came to 15 bases. The chain's CDR3 is CAWGQGRGEQYF. The CDR3 DNA reads TGTGCCTGGGGACAAGGCCGGGGGGAGCAGTACTTC.